This TCR beta chain was documented in a study of response to subunit inactivated influenza vaccine. Findings and caveats of the study: The authors offered the suggestion that each seasonal influenza vaccination recruits few new T cells.

Details on this clonotype: Its antigen is still unknown.

The germline V and J ends were trimmed by 2 bases and 1 base, with 10 bases remaining between them. CDR1 SGHTA and CDR2 FQGNSA come from the germline V gene. This CDR3 spans 15 amino acids. TCRdb redid the calling of the RT-PCR reads with MiXCR, one entry per CDR3 protein. The sample gives 630,000 or so distinct CDR3 sequences, approximately 14% of which show up once; 11% is in the top ten. Material: PBMCs from blood, obtained approximately 12 days after vaccination. This TCR came from a man in his forties or fifties who received an inactivated influenza vaccine. This sequence joins TRBV7-2 and TRBJ2-3; D is unresolved. The CDR3, as DNA: TGTGCCAGCAGCTTAACGACGGGCGGCACAGATACGCAGTATTTT. This codes for CASSLTTGGTDTQYF.